The text below deals with one TCR beta chain. This specimen comes from a study of blood T cell repertoires in COVID-19. Across the whole study: Both acute and convalescent COVID-19 samples were obtained from the United States, Italy and Spain. Sources were T cells, B-cell-depleted T cells, or PBMCs; the material itself was cDNA or gDNA.

In the source study's methods: It was from reference gene primer amplification that nucleated cell counts were estimated. Only in-frame clones appear in the TCRdb table, and some are missing; sequencing was by immunoSEQ multiplex PCR. V and J calls plus clone size are reproduced from that table; the DNA served to infer D and trimming. Of 54,000 or so clones in the sample, about 84% were seen once. The CDR3 runs to 14 residues. Germline CDR1 SGDLS, CDR2 YYNGEE. V gave up 0 bases and J gave up 1 base, with 7 bases separating them. The V gene is TRBV9, the J gene TRBJ1-1; D unresolved. This receptor was identified in a woman of 80 years or more with acute or convalescent COVID-19. Sequenced material: peripheral blood. The CDR3 loop is CASSVAMWNTEAFF. The CDR3 nucleotides are TGTGCCAGCAGCGTAGCCATGTGGAACACTGAAGCTTTCTTT.